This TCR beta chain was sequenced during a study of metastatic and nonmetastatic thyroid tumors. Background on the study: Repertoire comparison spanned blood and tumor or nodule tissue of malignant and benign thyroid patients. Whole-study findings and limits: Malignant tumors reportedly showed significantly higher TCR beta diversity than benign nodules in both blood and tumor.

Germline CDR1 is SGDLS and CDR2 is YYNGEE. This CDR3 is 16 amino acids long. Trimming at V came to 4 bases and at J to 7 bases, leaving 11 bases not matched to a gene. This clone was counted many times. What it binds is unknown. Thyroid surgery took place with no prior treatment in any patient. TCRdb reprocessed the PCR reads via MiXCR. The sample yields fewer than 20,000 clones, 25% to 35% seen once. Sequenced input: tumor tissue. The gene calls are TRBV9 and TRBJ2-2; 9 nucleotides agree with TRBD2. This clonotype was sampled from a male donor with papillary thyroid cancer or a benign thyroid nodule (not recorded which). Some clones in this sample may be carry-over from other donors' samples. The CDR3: CASSSPAGGVGGELFF. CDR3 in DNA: TGTGCCAGCAGCTCTCCAGCGGGGGGTGTAGGCGGGGAGCTGTTTTTT.